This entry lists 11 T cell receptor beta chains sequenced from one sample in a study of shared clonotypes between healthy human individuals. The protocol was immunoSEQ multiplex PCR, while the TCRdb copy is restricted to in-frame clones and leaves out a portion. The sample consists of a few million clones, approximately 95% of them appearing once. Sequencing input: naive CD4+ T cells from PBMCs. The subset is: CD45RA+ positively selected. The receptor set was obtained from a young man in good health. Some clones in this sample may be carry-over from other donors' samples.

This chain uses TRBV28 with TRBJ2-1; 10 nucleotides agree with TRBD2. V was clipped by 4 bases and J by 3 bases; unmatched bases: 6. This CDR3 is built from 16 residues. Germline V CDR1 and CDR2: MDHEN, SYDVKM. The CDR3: CASSSSSGSLYNEQFF. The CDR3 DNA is TGTGCCAGCAGTTCCTCTAGCGGGAGCCTCTACAATGAGCAGTTCTTC.

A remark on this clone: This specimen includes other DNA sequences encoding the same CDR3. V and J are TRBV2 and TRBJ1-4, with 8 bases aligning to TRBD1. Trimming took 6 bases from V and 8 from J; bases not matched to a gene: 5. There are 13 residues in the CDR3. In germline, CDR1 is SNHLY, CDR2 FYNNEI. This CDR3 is CASRDRDREKLFF. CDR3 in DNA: TGTGCCAGCAGGGACCGGGACAGGGAAAAACTGTTTTTT.

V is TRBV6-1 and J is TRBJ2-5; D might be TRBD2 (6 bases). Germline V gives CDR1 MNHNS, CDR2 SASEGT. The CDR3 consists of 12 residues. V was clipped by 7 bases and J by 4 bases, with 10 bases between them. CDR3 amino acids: CASIPRGETQYF. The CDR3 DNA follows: TGTGCCAGCATTCCGCGGGGAGAGACCCAGTACTTC.

The DNA for the CDR3 is TGTGCCAGCAGTGTCCCAGCAAGATTTGAGCAGTTCTTC. The encoded protein is CASSVPARFEQFF. The chain is built from TRBV28 and TRBJ2-1; unclear D gene. CDR3 length equals 13 residues. Trimming removed 5 bases at V and 9 bases at J, with 14 bases between. Germline V lookup: CDR1 MDHEN, CDR2 SYDVKM.

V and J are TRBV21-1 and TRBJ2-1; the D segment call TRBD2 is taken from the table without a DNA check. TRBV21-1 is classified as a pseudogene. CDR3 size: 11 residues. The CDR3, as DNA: TGTGCCAGCAGCGTCCAATACTGCCGGTTCTTC. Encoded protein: CASSVQYCRFF.

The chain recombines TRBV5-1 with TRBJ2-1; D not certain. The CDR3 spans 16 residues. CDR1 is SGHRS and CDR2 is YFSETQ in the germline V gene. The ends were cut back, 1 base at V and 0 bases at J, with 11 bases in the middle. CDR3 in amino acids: CASSLHAASSYNEQFF. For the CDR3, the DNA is TGCGCCAGCAGCTTGCATGCGGCCAGCTCCTACAATGAGCAGTTCTTC.

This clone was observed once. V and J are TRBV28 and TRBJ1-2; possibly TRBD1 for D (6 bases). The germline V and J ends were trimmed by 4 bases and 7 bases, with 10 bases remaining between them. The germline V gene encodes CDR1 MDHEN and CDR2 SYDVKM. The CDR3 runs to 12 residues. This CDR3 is CASSSSGVGYTF. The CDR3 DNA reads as TGTGCCAGCAGTTCCTCAGGGGTTGGCTACACCTTC.

CDR3 sequence: CASSLWTSQHTGELFF. CDR3 nucleotide sequence: TGTGCCAGCAGCCTCTGGACTAGCCAACACACCGGGGAGCTGTTTTTT. This chain joins TRBV7-3 and TRBJ2-2; 8 bases are shared with TRBD2. Unmatched junction bases numbered 8, after V lost 5 bases and J lost 3 bases. Germline V gene lookup returns CDR1 SGHTA and CDR2 FQGTGA. The CDR3 extends over 16 amino acids. The entire variable domain, with the rest obtained from reference TRBV7-3 and TRBJ2-2, is as follows: GAGVSQTPSNKVTEKGKYVELRCDPISGHTALYWYRQSLGQGPEFLIYFQGTGAADDSGLPNDRFFAVRPEGSVSTLKIQRTERGDSAVYLCASSLWTSQHTGELFFGEGSRLTVL.

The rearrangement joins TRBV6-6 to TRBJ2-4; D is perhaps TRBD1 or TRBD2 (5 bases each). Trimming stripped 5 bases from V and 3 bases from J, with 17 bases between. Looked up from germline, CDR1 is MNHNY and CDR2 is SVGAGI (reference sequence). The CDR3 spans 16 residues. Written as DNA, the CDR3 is TGTGCCAGCAGTCCTCCGGGACGGACACTCAAAAACATTCAGTACTTC. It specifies CASSPPGRTLKNIQYF.

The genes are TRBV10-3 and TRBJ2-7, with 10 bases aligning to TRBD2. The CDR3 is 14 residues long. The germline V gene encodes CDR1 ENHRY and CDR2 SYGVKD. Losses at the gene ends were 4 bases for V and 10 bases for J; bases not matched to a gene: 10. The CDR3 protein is CAISVGASGSPQYF. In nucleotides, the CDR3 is TGTGCCATCAGTGTCGGGGCTAGCGGGAGTCCACAGTACTTC.

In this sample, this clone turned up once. CDR3 in amino acids: CASSEYTRTDTQYF. In nucleotides, the CDR3 is TGTGCCAGCAGTGAATACACTAGAACAGATACGCAGTATTTT. V gene TRBV2 combines with J gene TRBJ2-3; D possibly corresponds to TRBD2 (5 bases). Germline V gene data show CDR1 as SNHLY and CDR2 as FYNNEI. Trimming pared 2 bases from V and 3 bases from J, leaving 9 bases between. The CDR3 contains 14 residues. Full variable domain (missing parts from reference TRBV2 and TRBJ2-3): EPEVTQTPSHQVTQMGQEVILRCVPISNHLYFYWYRQILGQKVEFLVSFYNNEISEKSEIFDDQFSVERPDGSNFTLKIRSTKLEDSAMYFCASSEYTRTDTQYFGPGTRLTVL.